The 32 T cell receptor beta chains listed next were all sequenced from one sample in a study of T cell repertoires in cytomegalovirus infection. Their cognate antigens are unknown. TCRdb processed the reads anew with MiXCR; each CDR3 protein has one entry. This table has some 900,000 distinct CDR3 sequences, 30% to 35% appearing once. This specimen consisted of cultured CD8+ T cells from PBMCs, obtained from culture after CMV antigen stimulation. Receptors were obtained from a human donor in good health (CMV status not recorded). Some clones in this sample may be carry-over from other donors' samples.

V gene TRBV10-3 combines with J gene TRBJ1-2; 10 positions agree with TRBD1. CDR3 size: 15 residues. CDR1 and CDR2 from the germline V gene are ENHRY and SYGVKD. The J segment lost 2 bases and the V segment lost 6 bases, leaving 6 bases of the junction unmatched. The CDR3 region has the DNA TGTGCCATCAGAGGGACAGGGGCTAGGAACTATGGCTACACCTTC. Protein product: CAIRGTGARNYGYTF.

In its sample, this clonotype was seen many times. V and J are TRBV28 and TRBJ1-6; 11 bases map to TRBD1. Trimming at V came to 4 bases and at J to 4 bases, leaving 9 bases not matched to a gene. The V gene's germline CDR1 is MDHEN and CDR2 SYDVKM. The CDR3 covers 18 residues. In nucleotides, the CDR3 is TGTGCCAGCAGTTGGACAGGGGGCTTCACATCGTATAATTCACCCCTCCACTTT. Its protein product is CASSWTGGFTSYNSPLHF.

The chain has TRBV5-1 and TRBJ2-1; 11 bases match TRBD2. CDR1 and CDR2 (germline): SGHRS, YFSETQ. Losses at the gene ends were 0 bases for V and 8 bases for J; bases not matched to a gene: 4. The CDR3 runs 15 residues. CDR3 protein: CASSLGLAGGHEQFF. The CDR3 DNA follows: TGCGCCAGCAGCTTGGGGCTAGCGGGGGGCCATGAGCAGTTCTTC.

In this sample, this clonotype turned up a few times. V gene TRBV6-1 combines with J gene TRBJ2-7, with D unclear. The CDR3 is made up of 16 amino acids. Germline assignment: CDR1 MNHNS and CDR2 SASEGT. Trimming removed 4 bases from V and 4 bases from J, with 20 bases in between. The CDR3 DNA reads TGTGCCAGCAGTGGGGCAGAACGGGTGGTTCTATACGAGCAGTACTTC. This codes for CASSGAERVVLYEQYF.

The chain employs TRBV7-8 and TRBJ2-7; D unresolved. This CDR3 is built from 14 residues. V shed 2 bases and J shed 3 bases, with 11 bases lying between them. Germline CDR1 and CDR2: SGHVS and FQNEAQ. In DNA, the CDR3 is TGTGCCAGCAGCTTAAACCCGGCTCTCTACGAGCAGTACGTC. This sequence encodes CASSLNPALYEQYV.

This clonotype turned up a few times. The chain joins TRBV7-6 to TRBJ2-1, with TRBD2 matching 10 bases. The CDR3 has 15 residues. The V and J ends lost 0 bases and 8 bases, in that order; junction bases with no gene match: 4. Germline loops: CDR1 SGHVS, CDR2 FNYEAQ. CDR3: CASSLAASGGDEQFF. The CDR3 DNA sequence: TGTGCCAGCAGCTTAGCGGCTAGCGGGGGTGATGAGCAGTTCTTC.

V usage is TRBV6-6 and J usage is TRBJ2-5, with 7 bases lining up with TRBD2. Germline V CDR1 and CDR2: MNHNY, SVGAGI (reference sequence). The CDR3 runs to 15 residues. V lost 0 bases and J lost 3; bases outside the gene matches: 4. The CDR3 DNA reads as TGTGCCAGCAGTTACTCTGGGAGGGGAAAAGAGACCCAGTACTTC. Translating gives CASSYSGRGKETQYF.

Comment on this clonotype: The junction departs from the called germline gene at one end, perhaps through a read error. This rearrangement joins TRBV20-1 to TRBJ2-5, with D perhaps matching TRBD1 or TRBD2 (5 bases each). This CDR3 contains 16 residues. Germline values: CDR1 DFQATT, CDR2 SNEGSKA (reference sequence). As DNA, the CDR3 is TGCAGTGCTAGTAGGGACCCGGAGAGTGCACAAGAGATCCAGTACTTC. Translated, it gives CSASRDPESAQEIQYF.

The chain combines TRBV10-3 with TRBJ2-1, with D perhaps matching TRBD1 (5 bases). The CDR3 has 13 amino acids. Germline values: CDR1 ENHRY, CDR2 SYGVKD. Trimming cost V 4 bases and J 9 bases, with 13 bases left between them. The DNA of the CDR3 is TGTGCCATCAGTGCCCCCCCAGGGCTTGAGCAGTTCTTC. It codes for CAISAPPGLEQFF.

With respect to this clonotype: This CDR3 is missing its conserved last phenylalanine or tryptophan, likely due to a read error. The J gene is TRBJ2-7, the V gene TRBV6-6; perhaps TRBD1 as D (6 bases). The CDR3 is 17 residues long. The germline CDR1 and CDR2 sequences are MNHNY and SVGAGI (reference sequence). The chain's CDR3 is CASSYHLIHSQGNEQYS. The CDR3 DNA follows: TGTGCCAGTAGTTACCATTTAATCCATTCACAGGGTAACGAGCAGTACTCC.

The table lists this clonotype with many counts. V gene TRBV6-1 combines with J gene TRBJ1-5; no clear D. V was trimmed by 2 bases and J by 0 bases, leaving 8 bases between them. Per the germline V gene, CDR1 is MNHNS and CDR2 is SASEGT. The CDR3 sequence is 15 residues long. The CDR3 loop reads CASSETVDSNQPQHF. The CDR3, as DNA: TGTGCCAGCAGTGAAACAGTGGATAGCAATCAGCCCCAGCATTTT.

CDR3 bases: TGTGCCAGCAGCTTAGAGACCGCGGGCAACGAGCAGTACTTC. Amino acids: CASSLETAGNEQYF. The gene calls are TRBV7-8 and TRBJ2-7; D perhaps matches TRBD2 (5 bases). The V end lost 1 base, the J end lost 5 bases, and 12 bases lay between the germline ends. Germline assignment: CDR1 SGHVS and CDR2 FQNEAQ. CDR3 size: 14 residues.

The V and J genes are TRBV4-2 and TRBJ2-7; TRBD2 aligns across 12 bases. This CDR3 is built from 16 residues. Germline V lookup: CDR1 LGHNA, CDR2 YNFKEQ. The V segment lost 3 bases and the J segment 0 bases; nucleotides outside the gene matches: 3. CDR3 protein: CASSHPTSGGSYEQYF. In nucleotides, the CDR3 is TGTGCCAGCAGCCACCCGACTAGCGGGGGCTCCTACGAGCAGTACTTC.

This clonotype was observed a handful of times. The chain couples TRBV6-1 to TRBJ2-2, with 10 bases lining up with TRBD1. V lost 5 bases, J lost 6 bases, and 12 bases stayed unmatched. Germline assignment: CDR1 MNHNS and CDR2 SASEGT. The length of the CDR3 is 17 residues. CDR3 nucleotide sequence: TGTGCCAGCAGTCAAACGACCGGGACAGGGGCCCCCGGGGAGCTGTTTTTT. Protein: CASSQTTGTGAPGELFF.

The chain is built from TRBV4-3 and TRBJ2-1; TRBD1 or TRBD2 may be the D gene (5 bases each). V was pared by 3 bases and J by 3 bases, with 12 bases between. Germline V gene data show CDR1 as LGHNA and CDR2 as YSLEER. The CDR3 extends over 15 amino acids. The CDR3 sequence: CASSHRRDGYNEQFF. CDR3 sequence (DNA): TGCGCCAGCAGCCACCGCCGGGACGGCTACAATGAGCAGTTCTTC.

The sample holds many counts of this clonotype. This rearrangement joins TRBV7-2 to TRBJ2-7; 7 nucleotides match TRBD1. The germline V gene has CDR1 SGHTA and CDR2 FQGNSA. With V trimmed by 1 base and J by 0 bases, 3 bases remained unmatched. This CDR3 contains 15 residues. The CDR3 nucleotides are TGTGCCAGCAGCTTAGAGGGACAGAGCTCCTACGAGCAGTACGTC. It codes for CASSLEGQSSYEQYV.

This clonotype was recorded at least ten times. The CDR3 region has the DNA TGTGCCAGCAGCTTAGGACAGATCTATAATGAAAAACTGTTTTTT. This gives the protein CASSLGQIYNEKLFF. The V call is TRBV11-2, the J call TRBJ1-4; the D gene is possibly TRBD1 (5 bases). Trimming took off 1 base at V and 4 bases at J, with 10 bases between the two ends. The CDR3 has 15 residues. Germline V CDR1 and CDR2: SGHAT, FQNNGV.

Only a few counts were recorded for this clonotype. The rearrangement links TRBV7-9 to TRBJ2-1; 7 bases map to TRBD1. V was pared by 4 bases and J by 6 bases, with 9 bases of the junction left unmatched. This CDR3 is built from 15 residues. Germline loops: CDR1 SEHNR, CDR2 FQNEAQ (reference sequence). DNA of the CDR3: TGTGCCAGCAGCTCCCGCCCACAGGGGATCAATGAGCAGTTCTTC. Translation: CASSSRPQGINEQFF.

This clonotype was seen ten or more times. This chain uses TRBV7-9 with TRBJ2-1; tentatively, D is TRBD2 (5 bases). The CDR3 runs 15 residues. V lost 3 bases to trimming and J lost 0 bases, with 9 bases between them. Per the germline V gene, CDR1 is SEHNR and CDR2 is FQNEAQ (reference sequence). CDR3: CASSLRVSSYNEQFF. Written as DNA, the CDR3 is TGTGCCAGCAGCTTGCGGGTGAGCTCCTACAATGAGCAGTTCTTC.

This chain uses TRBV6-2 or TRBV6-3 with TRBJ2-1, with 9 bases identical to TRBD2. The CDR3 is made up of 16 amino acids. Per germline, CDR1 MNHEY and CDR2 SVGEGT. V shed 7 bases and J 0 bases; nucleotides not matched to a gene: 7. The CDR3 nucleotides are TGTGCCAGCACCTTAGCGGGGGACCCCTCCTACAATGAGCAGTTCTTC. Translating it yields CASTLAGDPSYNEQFF.

The chain carries TRBV5-8 and TRBJ2-1; D is possibly TRBD2 (6 bases). In germline, CDR1 is SGHTS, CDR2 YDEGEE. V lost 4 bases to trimming and J lost 6 bases, with 11 bases between them. The CDR3 sequence is 13 residues long. The CDR3 loop is CASSHDGGNEQFF. CDR3 DNA sequence: TGTGCCAGCAGCCACGACGGGGGCAATGAGCAGTTCTTC. Looking up the rest from reference TRBV5-8 and TRBJ2-1 gives the full variable domain: EAGVTQSPTHLIKTRGQQATLRCSPISGHTSVYWYQQALGLGLQFLLWYDEGEERNRGNFPPRFSGRQFPNYSSELNVNALELEDSALYLCASSHDGGNEQFFGPGTRLTVL.

V gene TRBV5-6 combines with J gene TRBJ1-3; D is uncertain. The CDR3 is 14 amino acids. The V gene's germline CDR1 is SGHDT and CDR2 YYEEEE. Trimming took off 3 bases at V and 3 bases at J, with 10 bases between the two ends. CDR3 nucleotide sequence: TGTGCCAGCAGCTCGGCAGCATATGGAAACACCATATATTTT. This codes for CASSSAAYGNTIYF.

The rearrangement joins TRBV12-3 or TRBV12-4 to TRBJ2-5, with D possibly called TRBD1 or TRBD2 (5 bases each). V was cut by 5 bases and J by 7 bases, with 17 bases left in between. The CDR3 is 14 amino acids. CDR3 sequence: CASSPGPHDSTQYF. Here the CDR3 DNA reads TGTGCCAGCAGTCCGGGACCCCATGATTCGACCCAGTACTTC.

This clonotype was counted only a few times. The rearrangement joins TRBV12-3 or TRBV12-4 to TRBJ2-7; no definite D call. This CDR3 spans 13 amino acids. V gave up 7 bases and J gave up 5 bases, with 15 bases separating them. CDR3 region: CASTHRAFDEQYF. In DNA form, the CDR3 reads TGTGCCAGCACCCATCGGGCTTTCGACGAGCAGTACTTC.

This rearrangement joins TRBV2 to TRBJ1-1, with D unclear. Trimming removed 3 bases from V and 2 bases from J, with 13 bases in between. The germline gives CDR1 SNHLY, CDR2 FYNNEI. The CDR3 length is 15 residues. CDR3 DNA sequence: TGTGCCAGCAGTGATATTTTTGACCATAACACTGAAGCTTTCTTT. Translated, it gives CASSDIFDHNTEAFF. Filled out from reference TRBV2 and TRBJ1-1, the complete variable domain reads EPEVTQTPSHQVTQMGQEVILRCVPISNHLYFYWYRQILGQKVEFLVSFYNNEISEKSEIFDDQFSVERPDGSNFTLKIRSTKLEDSAMYFCASSDIFDHNTEAFFGQGTRLTVV.

This chain's CDR3 is CASSSAGETQYF. The CDR3 DNA reads as TGTGCCAGCAGCTCCGCAGGGGAGACCCAGTACTTC. This rearrangement joins TRBV7-6 to TRBJ2-5; a possible D gene is TRBD1 (5 bases). Germline CDR1 is SGHVS and CDR2 is FNYEAQ. V lost 4 bases and J 5 bases, leaving 8 bases between the germline ends. The CDR3 runs to 12 residues.

The genes are TRBV2 and TRBJ1-1; D remains ambiguous. The CDR3 runs to 15 residues. Trimming stripped 11 bases from V and 5 bases from J, with 24 bases between. The germline V gene encodes CDR1 SNHLY and CDR2 FYNNEI. The CDR3 loop is CAVPLVSSMGTEAFF. In DNA form, the CDR3 reads TGTGCCGTACCCTTGGTCAGCTCCATGGGGACTGAAGCTTTCTTT.

A word on this clonotype: This is likely a read error, given that the CDR3 carries no conserved phenylalanine or tryptophan at its end. The chain joins TRBV7-2 to TRBJ2-5; unclear D gene. Trimming cost V 3 bases and J 5 bases, with 1 base left between them. Germline CDR1 SGHTA, CDR2 FQGNSA. This CDR3 comprises 10 residues. The CDR3 coding sequence is TGTGCCAGCAGCTTGGAGACCCAGTACCTC. Translated: CASSLETQYL.

The chain joins TRBV29-1 to TRBJ2-1; D might be TRBD1 (5 bases). The germline CDR1 and CDR2 sequences are SQVTM and ANQGSEA. CDR3 size: 16 residues. Trimming took 0 bases from V and 4 from J, leaving 16 bases between them. The CDR3 region is CSVEDWGSDSYNEQFF. As DNA, the CDR3 is TGCAGCGTTGAAGATTGGGGCAGTGACAGTTACAATGAGCAGTTCTTC.

This chain connects TRBV19 to TRBJ1-1; TRBD1 matches at 7 bases. This CDR3 is 14 amino acids long. V lost 10 bases, J lost 4 bases, and 12 bases stayed unmatched. Germline-derived CDR1 and CDR2 are LNHDA and SQIVND (reference sequence). The CDR3 DNA follows: TGTGCCACCTATCAGGGGGGGGTCGGCACTGAAGCTTTCTTT. Translation: CATYQGGVGTEAFF.

The chain joins TRBV19 to TRBJ2-2, with D uncertain. Trimming removed 1 base from V and 2 bases from J, with 8 bases in between. The CDR3 runs to 15 residues. Germline values: CDR1 LNHDA, CDR2 SQIVND (reference sequence). In DNA form, the CDR3 reads TGTGCCAGTAGTATAGTCCCGGTTAACACCGGGGAGCTGTTTTTT. It codes for CASSIVPVNTGELFF.

The sample holds many counts of this clonotype. The chain employs TRBV29-1 and TRBJ2-2; D possibly uses TRBD1 or TRBD2 (6 bases each). The germline V gene has CDR1 SQVTM and CDR2 ANQGSEA. The CDR3 has 13 residues. V shed 7 bases and J shed 5 bases, with 14 bases lying between them. The CDR3 bases are TGCAGCGCGGACAGAGGAGGGACCGGGGAGCTGTTTTTT. This translates into CSADRGGTGELFF.